Presented here are 9 T cell receptor beta chains from one specimen sequenced in a study of T cell responses to AZD1222 COVID-19 vaccine. The assay was immunoSEQ multiplex PCR, and TCRdb's table has in-frame clones only and misses some. Among 150,000 to 200,000 clones listed, roughly 94% were seen once. The sequencing here drew on peripheral blood, taken on day 0 of AZD1222 vaccination. The receptors shown here come from an adult in good health.

V usage is TRBV6-5 and J usage is TRBJ2-7; 7 nucleotides match TRBD1. The V gene's germline CDR1 is MNHEY and CDR2 SVGAGI. V was clipped by 5 bases and J by 6 bases; unmatched bases: 7. The CDR3 runs to 13 residues. The CDR3 bases are TGTGCCAGCAGTCAGACAGGGATTGGCGAGCAGTACTTC. Translation: CASSQTGIGEQYF.

V and J are TRBV7-2 and TRBJ2-3; D gene uncertain. This CDR3 has 13 amino acids. Germline CDR1 reads SGHTA; CDR2 reads FQGNSA. Trimming took 2 bases from V and 2 from J, leaving 5 bases between them. The CDR3 sequence is CASSLQVTDTQYF. The CDR3 DNA is TGTGCCAGCAGCTTACAGGTCACAGATACGCAGTATTTT.

CDR3 amino acids: CAWRGWGYTF. The CDR3, as DNA: TGTGCCTGGAGGGGATGGGGCTACACCTTC. J is TRBJ1-2 and V is TRBV30; D gene unclear. Germline-derived CDR1 and CDR2 are GTSNPN and SVGIG (reference sequence). V was cut by 3 bases and J by 8 bases, with 7 bases left in between. This CDR3 contains 10 residues. Using reference TRBV30 and TRBJ1-2 for the parts outside the CDR3, the full variable domain is SQTIHQWPATLVQPVGSPLSLECTVEGTSNPNLYWYRQAAGRGLQLLFYSVGIGQISSEVPQNLSASRPQDRQFILSSKKLLLSDSGFYLCAWRGWGYTFGSGTRLTVV.

CDR3 sequence reads: CATDIRDRGGYGYTF. In DNA, the CDR3 is TGTGCCACCGATATCAGGGACAGGGGGGGGTATGGCTACACCTTC. The chain couples TRBV28 to TRBJ1-2; 11 bases agree with TRBD1. CDR3 length: 15 residues. V lost 10 bases and J lost 5; bases outside the gene matches: 12. CDR1 MDHEN and CDR2 SYDVKM come from the germline V gene.

V is TRBV3-1 (or the pseudogene TRBV3-2) and J is TRBJ2-1; D unclear. The CDR3 consists of 14 residues. Deletions cut 0 bases from V and 10 bases from J, with 13 bases between. Germline values: CDR1 LGHDT, CDR2 YNNKEL (reference sequence). CDR3 sequence (DNA): TGTGCCAGCAGCCAAGACCCCTGGAATGGGGAGCAGTTCTTC. Protein product: CASSQDPWNGEQFF.

Worth noting for this clone: This same CDR3 is encoded by further DNA sequences in the sample. The chain carries TRBV5-8 and TRBJ2-5; D is unresolved. The CDR3 has 14 amino acids. Trimming shortened V by 2 bases and J by 0 bases, and 8 bases separated the two germline ends. Germline CDR1 SGHTS, CDR2 YDEGEE. DNA for the CDR3: TGTGCCAGCAGCTTAGGACGGTACCAAGAGACCCAGTACTTC. Its protein product is CASSLGRYQETQYF.

Written as DNA, the CDR3 is TGTGCCAGCAGTTGGCGGATGGGAAGTGAACTGTTTTTT. Protein product: CASSWRMGSELFF. This rearrangement joins TRBV27 to TRBJ1-4; no definite D call. Germline V lookup: CDR1 MNHEY, CDR2 SMNVEV (reference sequence). The CDR3 is 13 residues long. Trimming took 4 bases from V and 12 from J, leaving 15 bases between them.

The genes are TRBV5-1 and TRBJ1-1; D unclear. V was trimmed by 3 bases and J by 1 base, leaving 16 bases between them. CDR1 and CDR2 from the germline V gene are SGHRS and YFSETQ. The CDR3 runs 16 residues. Here the CDR3 reads CASSSLETVWNTEAFF. CDR3 sequence (DNA): TGCGCCAGCAGCTCGCTTGAAACGGTATGGAACACTGAAGCTTTCTTT.

J is TRBJ1-2 and V is TRBV28, with a tentative D call TRBD1 (5 bases). Trimming pared 5 bases from V and 7 bases from J, leaving 17 bases between. The CDR3 loop spans 14 amino acids. Germline V lookup: CDR1 MDHEN, CDR2 SYDVKM. The CDR3 DNA is TGTGCCAGCAGTCTGCGGACACCCCCCGGTGGCTACACCTTC. Translating it yields CASSLRTPPGGYTF.